The rows below give T cell receptor beta chains drawn from one sample of a study of T cell responses to AZD1222 COVID-19 vaccine. Produced via immunoSEQ multiplex PCR; TCRdb's table is partial and in-frame only. The repertoire holds tens of thousands of clones, with 75% to 95% as singletons. Source: peripheral blood, taken 28 days after the second dose of the MenACWY control vaccine. These receptors were taken from an adult who received the MenACWY meningococcal vaccine as a control. CDR3s include the opening cysteine and the closing phenylalanine or tryptophan. D genes are given only for firm matches. The size entry is marked missing in some rows and otherwise reads once, few, many or a size class.

abundance	d_gene	j_gene	v_gene	CDR3nt	CDR3aa
few	TRBD2	TRBJ2-1	TRBV5-1	TGCGCCAGCAGCCCCCCCGGAGCTAGCGGCCACAATGAGCAGTTCTTC	CASSPPGASGHNEQFF
.	.	TRBJ2-5	TRBV7-9	TGTGCCAGCAGCCTCGACAATCAAGAGACCCAGTACTTC	CASSLDNQETQYF
.	.	TRBJ2-7	TRBV29-1	TGCAGCGTTGAAGAGATCCGCCCAGGGGAGATCCCGCGTGAGCAGTACTTC	CSVEEIRPGEIPREQYF
.	.	TRBJ1-3	TRBV28	TGTGCCAGCAGTCTTCTCCTCTCTGGAAACACCATATATTTT	CASSLLLSGNTIYF
.	.	TRBJ2-5	TRBV27	TGTGCCAGCAGTTTGAGGTTGGGAGCCCCACAAGAGACCCAGTACTTC	CASSLRLGAPQETQYF
.	.	TRBJ2-4	TRBV2	TGTGCCAGCAGTGGCTCAGGGGGGAACAAAAACATTCAGTACTTC	CASSGSGGNKNIQYF
once	.	TRBJ2-2	TRBV10-1	TGCGCCAGCAGTGAGTCTTTGGCGCCTTATGGGGAGCTGTTTTTT	CASSESLAPYGELFF
few	.	TRBJ2-5	TRBV2	TGTGCCAGCGGCGGGACCCTCCCGGGAGAGACCCAGTACTTC	CASGGTLPGETQYF
.	.	TRBJ2-7	TRBV5-6	TGTGCCAGCAGCTCGGTGGGTAAGGGTCAAAACGAGCAGTACTTC	CASSSVGKGQNEQYF
.	.	TRBJ1-2	TRBV19	TGTGCCAGTAGTGCAATGCCCCCCCGGGGAGAAAACTATGGCTACACCTTC	CASSAMPPRGENYGYTF
.	TRBD2	TRBJ2-3	TRBV30	TGTGCCTGGAGTGCTCCCCTACATAGGACTAGCGGGATCAACACAGATACGCAGTATTTT	CAWSAPLHRTSGINTDTQYF
once	TRBD2	TRBJ2-7	TRBV6-6	TGTGCCAGCAGCGGGACTAGCGGGGCCTACGAGCAGTACTTC	CASSGTSGAYEQYF
few	TRBD1	TRBJ2-4	TRBV2	TGTGCCAGCAGTCCATTTAGTAACTACAGGGGAGACATTCAGTACTTC	CASSPFSNYRGDIQYF
.	TRBD2	TRBJ2-4	TRBV6-5	TGTGCCAGCAGAGATACTAGCGGCTTAAACATTCAGTACTTC	CASRDTSGLNIQYF
.	TRBD1	TRBJ1-3	TRBV14	TGTGCCAGCAGCGGGACAGCGGGAAACACCATATATTTT	CASSGTAGNTIYF
once	TRBD1	TRBJ2-7	TRBV7-2	TGTGCCAGCAGCTTAGGGGGACAGGTCCAGTACGAGCAGTACTTC	CASSLGGQVQYEQYF
.	.	TRBJ1-2	TRBV20-1	TGCAGTGCTAGAGAAGAGGGGGGCTACACCTTC	CSAREEGGYTF
.	TRBD1	TRBJ1-1	TRBV27	TGTGCCAGCAGTTACGGACAGGGATGGAGCGGGAACACTGAAGCTTTCTTT	CASSYGQGWSGNTEAFF
.	.	TRBJ1-5	TRBV5-6	TGTGCCAGCAGCTTTGGGGCAGGTATACAGCCCCAGCATTTT	CASSFGAGIQPQHF
.	.	TRBJ1-5	TRBV19	TGTGCCAGTAGAAGACATCGTAGAAATCAGCCCCAGCATTTT	CASRRHRRNQPQHF
.	.	TRBJ1-2	TRBV28	TGTGCCACGACAGGACCCTCTAACTATGGCTACACCTTC	CATTGPSNYGYTF
.	.	TRBJ1-4	TRBV19	TGTGCCAGCCACGATCGGGGGACTAATGAAAAACTGTTTTTT	CASHDRGTNEKLFF
.	.	TRBJ1-1	TRBV18	TGTGCCAGCTCACCACCAGGCAGACAGGACACTGAAGCTTTCTTT	CASSPPGRQDTEAFF
.	.	TRBJ1-6	TRBV11-2	TGTGCCAGCAGCTTATTGCCACAGAGCTCCTATAATTCACCCCTCCACTTT	CASSLLPQSSYNSPLHF
.	.	TRBJ2-7	TRBV4-3	TGCGCCAGCAGCCAAGAAACAGGGAACTACGAGCAGTACTTC	CASSQETGNYEQYF
.	.	TRBJ2-7	TRBV7-8	TGTGCCAGCAGACGGGACACTCTCTACGAGCAGTACTTC	CASRRDTLYEQYF
.	.	TRBJ2-7	TRBV7-2	TGTGCCAGCAGCTTTACCGGGACGGGTAGCTACGAGCAGTACTTC	CASSFTGTGSYEQYF
.	.	TRBJ1-2	TRBV18	TGTGCCAGCTCACCGGGAGATGGCTACACCTTC	CASSPGDGYTF
.	.	TRBJ1-3	TRBV2	TGTGCCAGCAGTGGGGGGCTTGGAAACACCATATATTTT	CASSGGLGNTIYF
.	TRBD2	TRBJ2-7	TRBV2	TGTGCCAGCAGCGCTAGCGGGATTTCCTACGAGCAGTACTTC	CASSASGISYEQYF
.	.	TRBJ2-1	TRBV11-2	TGTGCCAGCAGCTTGGTCGGGATCGAGCAGTTCTTC	CASSLVGIEQFF
.	.	TRBJ2-3	TRBV5-1	TGCGCCAGCAGCTTGGAGAGACCGGGTACGCAGTATTTT	CASSLERPGTQYF
.	TRBD1	TRBJ2-1	TRBV5-4	TGTGCCAGCAGCTTGCCGAGGCGGGACAGGGGGAGGGATGAGCAGTTCTTC	CASSLPRRDRGRDEQFF
.	.	TRBJ2-1	TRBV29-1	TGCAGCGTTGAAGATACAAGGGACTTCTCCTACAATGAGCAGTTCTTC	CSVEDTRDFSYNEQFF
.	.	TRBJ1-2	TRBV5-6	TGTGCCAGCAGCTCCTACTATGGCTACACCTTC	CASSSYYGYTF
.	TRBD1	TRBJ2-5	TRBV25-1	TGTGCCAGCAGCGAGTACGGAGGACAGGGGCAAGAGACCCAGTACTTC	CASSEYGGQGQETQYF
once	.	TRBJ2-7	TRBV7-9	TGTGCCAGCAGCTTAGGACAGAACTACGAGCAGTACTTC	CASSLGQNYEQYF
.	.	TRBJ1-6	TRBV18	TGTGCCAGCTCACCAGCTTCCACAGGGAACCTTGGACCCCTCCACTTT	CASSPASTGNLGPLHF
.	.	TRBJ1-1	TRBV6-5	TGTGCCAGCAGTCCGGAGATCAGGGTCGGCACTGAAGCTTTCTTT	CASSPEIRVGTEAFF
.	.	TRBJ1-5	TRBV4-2	TGTGCCAGCAGCCCCCCTTATTCTACTCAGCCCCAGCATTTT	CASSPPYSTQPQHF
once	.	TRBJ2-2	TRBV5-6	TGTGCCAGCAGCTCCACGGTAGACACCGGGGAGCTGTTTTTT	CASSSTVDTGELFF
.	TRBD2	TRBJ2-2	TRBV5-4	TGTGCCAGCGGACTAGCGGGAGGGACCGGGGAGCTGTTTTTT	CASGLAGGTGELFF
.	.	TRBJ1-2	TRBV29-1	TGCAGCGTTGAGGGCATCGTGCTTGGCTACACCTTC	CSVEGIVLGYTF
.	.	TRBJ2-3	TRBV5-1	TGCGCCAGCAGCTCTGTCGGCACAGATACGCAGTATTTT	CASSSVGTDTQYF
.	TRBD1	TRBJ1-3	TRBV11-3	TGTGCCAGCAGGGTCGGCAGGGGGCTCTTCTCTGGAAACACCATATATTTT	CASRVGRGLFSGNTIYF
.	.	TRBJ2-3	TRBV6-2/TRBV6-3	TGTGCCAGCAGTTTGGCAGCCCACCTAGCTGGTCAGACAGATACGCAGTATTTT	CASSLAAHLAGQTDTQYF
.	TRBD1	TRBJ2-7	TRBV6-6	TGTGCCAGCGTCCAGGGATCGGGACAGGCATCCTACGAGCAGTACTTC	CASVQGSGQASYEQYF
.	.	TRBJ1-3	TRBV7-8	TGTGCCAGCAGCACAAGACGGGGTCTGGGAAACACCATATATTTT	CASSTRRGLGNTIYF
.	.	TRBJ1-2	TRBV5-5	TGTGCCAGCAGCATGGAATACTATGGCTACACCTTC	CASSMEYYGYTF
.	.	TRBJ2-2	TRBV7-2	TGTGCCAGCAGCTACAGGGACACCGGGGAGCTGTTTTTT	CASSYRDTGELFF
.	.	TRBJ2-1	TRBV5-8	TGTGCCAGCAGCTTCCCCCAAGACCCAGGTGAGCAGTTCTTC	CASSFPQDPGEQFF
.	TRBD2	TRBJ2-1	TRBV9	TGTGCCAGCAGCCAAAGCGGGAGGGCCGATAATGAGCAGTTCTTC	CASSQSGRADNEQFF
.	.	TRBJ1-5	TRBV6-5	TGTGCCAGCAGTTATAGTCCCAGGGGAAATCAGCCCCAGCATTTT	CASSYSPRGNQPQHF
.	TRBD1	TRBJ2-7	TRBV7-2	TGTGCCAGCAGCTTCGCCGGGACAGGGTTTCCCTACGAGCAGTACTTC	CASSFAGTGFPYEQYF
.	TRBD1	TRBJ2-7	TRBV11-2	TGTGCCAGCAGCCCCCGCCCGGGACAGGGGGCCGGTAGTCAGTACTTC	CASSPRPGQGAGSQYF